This T cell receptor (beta chain) comes out of a study of prognosis after radiotherapy for stage I lung cancer. Study in general: Tumor types were squamous cell carcinoma in six or seven patients, adenocarcinoma in 11 to 13. Study findings and constraints: Reportedly, metastasis status was linked to differences in TRBV and TRBJ usage frequencies.

Per the germline V gene, CDR1 is SGHNT and CDR2 is YENEEA. J was trimmed by 3 bases and V by 2 bases; bases with no gene match: 2. The CDR3 length is 14 residues. By two-round multiplex PCR, the TCR beta CDR3 was amplified from genomic DNA. Round-one PCR had primers specific to each TRBV and TRBJ gene. Universal primers were used for second-round PCR. TCRdb reprocessed the multiplex PCR reads with MiXCR, giving one entry per CDR3 protein. The sample shows 20,000 to 30,000 distinct CDR3 sequences, about 40% of them seen only once. Points on this clonotype: Its antigen is undetermined.

The origin of this receptor is a donor of 50 years or more with non-small cell lung cancer. This specimen was PBMCs, taken before or after stereotactic body radiation therapy (not recorded which). The gene calls are TRBV11-3 and TRBJ2-7; 9 bases align to TRBD2. CDR3 region: CASSLSGRNYEQYF. The CDR3 DNA reads TGTGCCAGCAGCTTAAGCGGGAGGAACTACGAGCAGTACTTC.